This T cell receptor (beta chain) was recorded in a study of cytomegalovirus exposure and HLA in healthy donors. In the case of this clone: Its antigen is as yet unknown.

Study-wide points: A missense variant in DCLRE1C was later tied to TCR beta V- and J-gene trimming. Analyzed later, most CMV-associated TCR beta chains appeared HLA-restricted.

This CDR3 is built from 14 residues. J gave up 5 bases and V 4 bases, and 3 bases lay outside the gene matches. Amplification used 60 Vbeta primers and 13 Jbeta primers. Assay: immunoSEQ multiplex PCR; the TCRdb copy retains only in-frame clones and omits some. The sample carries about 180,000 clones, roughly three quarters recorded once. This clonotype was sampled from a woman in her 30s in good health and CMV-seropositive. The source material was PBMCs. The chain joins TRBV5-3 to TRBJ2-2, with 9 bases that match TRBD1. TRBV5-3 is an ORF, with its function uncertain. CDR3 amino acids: CARSPGQGTGELFF. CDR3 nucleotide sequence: TGTGCCAGAAGCCCGGGACAGGGAACCGGGGAGCTGTTTTTT.